These 26 T cell receptor beta chains were all obtained from the same sample, sequenced in a study of control samples from healthy donors and cancer patients. Some clones are missing from TCRdb's copy, which holds only in-frame ones; the method was immunoSEQ multiplex PCR. The sample includes 120,000 or so clones, 89% seen only once; the top ten take about two fifths. Specimen: blood. The receptors derive from a man aged 50 or older in good health.

The chain recombines TRBV19 with TRBJ1-5; 7 bases are a match to TRBD1. The ends lost 8 bases at V and 0 bases at J; junction bases unmatched: 7. This CDR3 spans 15 amino acids. The germline CDR1 and CDR2 sequences are LNHDA and SQIVND (reference sequence). The CDR3 protein is CASQHRGNSNQPQHF. The CDR3, as DNA: TGTGCCAGTCAGCACAGGGGAAATAGCAATCAGCCCCAGCATTTT. The variable domain in full, completed from reference TRBV19 and TRBJ1-5, reads DGGITQSPKYLFRKEGQNVTLSCEQNLNHDAMYWYRQDPGQGLRLIYYSQIVNDFQKGDIAEGYSVSREKKESFPLTVTSAQKNPTAFYLCASQHRGNSNQPQHFGDGTRLSIL.

The chain has TRBV7-6 and TRBJ2-2; no reliable D call. This CDR3 region has 12 residues. Germline CDR1 SGHVS, CDR2 FNYEAQ. V was trimmed by 5 bases and J by 3 bases, leaving 4 bases between them. The CDR3 loop reads CASSRDTGELFF. The CDR3 DNA reads as TGTGCCAGCAGCCGCGACACCGGGGAGCTGTTTTTT.

This chain uses TRBV19 with TRBJ2-4; TRBD1 matches at 7 bases. The CDR3 runs to 16 residues. Germline lookup yields CDR1 LNHDA and CDR2 SQIVND (reference sequence). The ends lost 8 bases at V and 0 bases at J; junction bases unmatched: 10. The CDR3 is CASSWDRTLAKNIQYF. The CDR3 region has the DNA TGTGCCAGTTCGTGGGACAGAACATTAGCCAAAAACATTCAGTACTTC. Looking up the rest from reference TRBV19 and TRBJ2-4 gives the full variable domain: DGGITQSPKYLFRKEGQNVTLSCEQNLNHDAMYWYRQDPGQGLRLIYYSQIVNDFQKGDIAEGYSVSREKKESFPLTVTSAQKNPTAFYLCASSWDRTLAKNIQYFGAGTRLSVL.

The V and J genes are TRBV7-6 and TRBJ1-1, with D possibly being TRBD1 (5 bases). CDR1 and CDR2 (germline): SGHVS, FNYEAQ. The CDR3 has 14 amino acids. Trimming stripped 2 bases from V and 2 bases from J, with 9 bases between. This CDR3 is CASSLNRLNTEAFF. The CDR3 bases are TGTGCCAGCAGCTTAAACAGGCTCAACACTGAAGCTTTCTTT.

The chain is built from TRBV12-3 or TRBV12-4 and TRBJ1-2; TRBD1 agrees at 9 bases. The trim removed 5 bases at V and 8 bases at J, leaving 6 bases unmatched. The CDR3 contains 13 residues. CDR3 DNA: TGTGCCAGCAGTCCCGGACAGGGGTTGGGCTACACCTTC. Its translation is CASSPGQGLGYTF.

The chain combines TRBV4-1 with TRBJ2-7; D is tentatively TRBD1 or TRBD2 (5 bases each). The CDR3 extends over 14 amino acids. Looked up from germline, CDR1 is MGHRA and CDR2 is YSYEKL. V lost 2 bases to trimming and J lost 2 bases, with 10 bases between them. The CDR3 DNA follows: TGCGCCAGCAGCCAAACCGGGACGGCCTACGAGCAGTACTTC. Translating gives CASSQTGTAYEQYF.

This clone was picked up a small number of times. The V call is TRBV5-5, the J call TRBJ1-6; weak D call: TRBD1 (5 bases). The CDR3 contains 16 residues. V lost 0 bases and J lost 9, with 16 bases in between. CDR1 is SGHKS, CDR2 YYEKEE, per germline (reference sequence). CDR3 DNA sequence: TGTGCCAGCAGCTTGGCTGGAGGGCCAACAGGTTCACCCCTCCACTTT. Its translation is CASSLAGGPTGSPLHF.

The rearrangement uses TRBV27 and TRBJ1-1, with D unresolved. The CDR3 runs to 13 residues. The germline V gene has CDR1 MNHEY and CDR2 SMNVEV (reference sequence). Trimming pared 2 bases from V and 4 bases from J, leaving 8 bases between. The CDR3 protein is CASSLEEGTEAFF. The CDR3 region has the DNA TGTGCCAGCAGTTTAGAGGAAGGCACTGAAGCTTTCTTT.

The chain combines TRBV6-5 with TRBJ2-7; 8 bases map to TRBD1. CDR1 MNHEY and CDR2 SVGAGI come from the germline V gene. Germline trimming cut 6 bases from V and 4 bases from J; bases unmatched to any gene: 5. CDR3 length: 13 amino acids. This CDR3 reads CASSDRGPYEQYF. The CDR3 DNA reads as TGTGCCAGCAGCGACAGGGGACCTTACGAGCAGTACTTC.

The chain uses TRBV6-5 and TRBJ1-5, with D tentatively TRBD1 (5 bases). V shed 0 bases and J shed 2 bases, with 8 bases lying between them. Looked up from germline, CDR1 is MNHEY and CDR2 is SVGAGI. This CDR3 is built from 15 residues. The CDR3 loop reads CASSYSGVGNQPQHF. The CDR3 region has the DNA TGTGCCAGCAGTTACTCAGGGGTTGGCAATCAGCCCCAGCATTTT.

V gene TRBV11-3 combines with J gene TRBJ2-1; possibly TRBD2 for D (6 bases). The CDR3 spans 15 residues. Germline assignment: CDR1 SGHNT and CDR2 YENEEA. The V and J ends lost 6 bases and 7 bases respectively, with 19 bases between them. In DNA, the CDR3 is TGTGCCAGCAGTAGAGGGGAGCTGACTAGAAATGAGCAGTTCTTC. This sequence encodes CASSRGELTRNEQFF.

The chain has TRBV14 and TRBJ1-6; D not certain. Trimming removed 3 bases at V and 3 bases at J, with 12 bases between. Germline CDR1 and CDR2: SGHDN and FVKESK. The CDR3 is 16 amino acids. The CDR3 protein is CASSHDREFYNSPLHF. CDR3 nucleotide sequence: TGTGCCAGCAGCCATGACCGGGAGTTCTATAATTCACCCCTCCACTTT.

The rearrangement uses TRBV9 and TRBJ1-1; D may be TRBD1 (6 bases). V was cut by 4 bases and J by 1 base, with 14 bases left in between. The germline V gene has CDR1 SGDLS and CDR2 YYNGEE. The CDR3 length is 15 residues. CDR3 bases: TGTGCCAGCAGCCCCGGGGGGGCGACGAACACTGAAGCTTTCTTT. Its translation: CASSPGGATNTEAFF.

This clone was recorded once. The chain is built from TRBV11-2 and TRBJ2-7; weak D call: TRBD1 (5 bases). The CDR3 is 15 amino acids. Germline CDR1 and CDR2: SGHAT and FQNNGV. V was cut by 4 bases and J by 4 bases, with 17 bases left in between. Here the CDR3 reads CASSYVGASPYEQYF. The CDR3 nucleotides read TGTGCCAGCAGCTACGTTGGGGCGTCGCCGTACGAGCAGTACTTC. The variable domain in full, with the rest retrieved from reference TRBV11-2 and TRBJ2-7, is EAGVAQSPRYKIIEKRQSVAFWCNPISGHATLYWYQQILGQGPKLLIQFQNNGVVDDSQLPKDRFSAERLKGVDSTLKIQPAKLEDSAVYLCASSYVGASPYEQYFGPGTRLTVT.

CDR3 nucleotide sequence: TGCGCCAGCAGTGATTCCTACGAGCAGTACTTC. This codes for CASSDSYEQYF. The chain uses TRBV5-1 and TRBJ2-7; D is unresolved. Germline CDR1 is SGHRS and CDR2 is YFSETQ. V lost 5 bases and J 1 base, leaving 4 bases between the germline ends. This CDR3 is 11 amino acids long.

This chain links TRBV20-1 with TRBJ2-3; D is possibly TRBD2 (7 bases). The V end was cut by 3 bases, the J end by 3 bases, with 16 bases between. The CDR3 is 15 amino acids. Looked up from germline, CDR1 is DFQATT and CDR2 is SNEGSKA (reference sequence). The CDR3 is CSASPGGVGTDTQYF. As DNA, the CDR3 is TGCAGTGCTAGTCCGGGGGGCGTGGGGACAGATACGCAGTATTTT.

The V and J genes are TRBV12-5 and TRBJ1-1; no firm D call. Germline CDR1 is LGHNT and CDR2 is FRNRAP. Between the trimmed V and J ends, which lost 3 bases and 0 bases, there was a span of 11 bases. The CDR3 has 15 amino acids. The CDR3 region has the DNA TGTGCTAGTGGTTTAACTGACTCCATGAACACTGAAGCTTTCTTT. Its translation is CASGLTDSMNTEAFF.

This rearrangement joins TRBV6-4 to TRBJ2-1; possibly TRBD1 for D (6 bases). The ends were cut back, 3 bases at V and 8 bases at J, with 17 bases in the middle. This CDR3 is 15 amino acids long. CDR1 MRHNA and CDR2 SNTAGT come from the germline V gene. The CDR3 region is CASSEGTGKVDEQFF. The CDR3 DNA sequence: TGTGCCAGCAGTGAGGGAACAGGGAAAGTCGATGAGCAGTTCTTC.

The gene calls are TRBV29-1 and TRBJ2-7; TRBD1 matches 9 bases. Germline V gives CDR1 SQVTM, CDR2 ANQGSEA. The CDR3 has 13 amino acids. Trimming at V came to 2 bases and at J to 4 bases, leaving 3 bases not matched to a gene. As DNA, the CDR3 is TGCAGCGTTGAAACAGGGGGCGGGTACGAGCAGTACTTC. This codes for CSVETGGGYEQYF.

The chain has TRBV6-1 and TRBJ2-3; TRBD1 is a possible D gene (5 bases). The CDR3 has 15 residues. V lost 1 base and J 1 base, leaving 9 bases between the germline ends. Germline values: CDR1 MNHNS, CDR2 SASEGT. CDR3 in amino acids: CASSEGGAGTDTQYF. The DNA for the CDR3 is TGTGCCAGCAGTGAAGGGGGCGCCGGCACAGATACGCAGTATTTT.

The V gene is TRBV12-5, the J gene TRBJ2-5; D unclear. Germline V gene sequence: CDR1 LGHNT, CDR2 FRNRAP. Trimming stripped 7 bases from V and 4 bases from J, with 10 bases between. This CDR3 has 12 residues. For the CDR3, the DNA is TGTGCTAGTGCCATAGCTGGAGAGACCCAGTACTTC. Its translation: CASAIAGETQYF.

This clone was detected only a few times. The chain joins TRBV5-6 to TRBJ2-4; 9 bases are a match to TRBD2. Germline V gives CDR1 SGHDT, CDR2 YYEEEE. V lost 6 bases, J lost 4 bases, and 8 bases stayed unmatched. The CDR3 covers 15 residues. The CDR3 sequence: CASTLGLAVKNIQYF. The CDR3 region has the DNA TGTGCCAGCACCCTGGGACTAGCAGTAAAAAACATTCAGTACTTC.

This chain uses TRBV7-2 with TRBJ1-5; a possible D gene is TRBD1 (5 bases). The CDR3 loop spans 16 amino acids. Germline assignment: CDR1 SGHTA and CDR2 FQGNSA. Trimming pared 1 base from V and 6 bases from J, leaving 16 bases between. The CDR3 DNA follows: TGTGCCAGCAGCTTAGTGGAGGCAGGGAGTAGTCAGCCCCAGCATTTT. Translated: CASSLVEAGSSQPQHF.

The chain recombines TRBV2 with TRBJ1-2; D may be TRBD1 (6 bases). The CDR3 runs 12 residues. Germline CDR1 SNHLY, CDR2 FYNNEI. V lost 6 bases to trimming and J lost 8 bases, with 13 bases between them. DNA of the CDR3: TGTGCCAGCAGAGACGACAGGTACGGCTACACCTTC. Translated: CASRDDRYGYTF.

J is TRBJ1-5 and V is TRBV7-6, with TRBD1 matching over 11 bases. The germline V gene has CDR1 SGHVS and CDR2 FNYEAQ. J gave up 2 bases and V 5 bases, and 2 bases lay outside the gene matches. This CDR3 has 15 residues. CDR3 amino acids: CASSPGQGGNQPQHF. In nucleotides, the CDR3 is TGTGCCAGCAGCCCGGGACAGGGGGGCAATCAGCCCCAGCATTTT.

The count of this clone is one. The V and J genes are TRBV4-1 and TRBJ2-5; D may correspond to TRBD1 or TRBD2 (6 bases each). The ends were cut back, 3 bases at V and 2 bases at J, with 10 bases in the middle. Germline V gene sequence: CDR1 MGHRA, CDR2 YSYEKL. This CDR3 region has 14 residues. In nucleotides, the CDR3 is TGCGCCAGCAGCCACGGGGGCCAGCAAGAGACCCAGTACTTC. It codes for CASSHGGQQETQYF.